Listed below are T cell receptor beta chains from one sample, sequenced in a study of cytomegalovirus exposure and HLA in healthy donors. Some clones are missing from TCRdb's copy, which holds only in-frame ones; the method was immunoSEQ multiplex PCR. Here the sample spans 100,000 or so clones, over 70% being singletons. The sequenced material came from PBMCs. The receptors derive from a woman between 35 and 50 years old in good health and CMV-seropositive. CDR3s include the opening cysteine and the closing phenylalanine or tryptophan. The order of the fields is V gene, J gene, D gene, clone size, CDR3 protein, CDR3 DNA. D genes are given only for firm matches. Clone size is not always given. Where it is, it says once, few, many or a class for expanded clones.

>TRBV5-1|TRBJ2-5|TRBD1|.
CASRGQGTETQYF
TGCGCCAGCAGGGGACAGGGGACCGAGACCCAGTACTTC
>TRBV5-1|TRBJ2-1|.|.
CASSSGLQYNEQFF
TGCGCCAGCAGCTCGGGACTTCAATACAATGAGCAGTTCTTC
>TRBV10-3|TRBJ2-7|TRBD2|medium-sized
CAISGGGGLNEQYF
TGTGCCATCAGTGGGGGCGGGGGATTAAACGAGCAGTACTTC
>TRBV29-1|TRBJ2-7|.|.
CSVGQDYEQYF
TGCAGCGTTGGGCAGGACTACGAGCAGTACTTC
>TRBV25-1|TRBJ1-6|TRBD1|few
CASSEGQYNSPLHF
TGTGCCAGCAGTGAGGGACAGTATAATTCACCCCTCCACTTT
>TRBV6-5|TRBJ2-2|TRBD1|.
CASSSWTGITGELFF
TGTGCCAGCAGTTCCTGGACAGGGATCACCGGGGAGCTGTTTTTT
>TRBV11-2|TRBJ2-5|.|few
CASSRTAGETQYF
TGTGCCAGCAGCCGGACTGCCGGTGAGACCCAGTACTTC
>TRBV13|TRBJ1-1|.|.
CASSLGLGIRPEAFF
TGTGCCAGCAGCTTAGGACTCGGGATTAGGCCTGAAGCTTTCTTT
>TRBV2|TRBJ2-1|TRBD2|.
CASSSNSGGAGEQFF
TGTGCCAGCAGTAGTAATAGCGGGGGGGCGGGTGAGCAGTTCTTC
>TRBV19|TRBJ2-7|TRBD2|few
CASSIDRRGSSGSIRSYEQYF
TGTGCCAGTAGTATAGATCGTCGGGGGTCTAGCGGGAGCATCCGTTCCTACGAGCAGTACTTC
>TRBV19|TRBJ1-1|.|.
CASRDRNTEAFF
TGTGCCAGTAGGGACAGAAACACTGAAGCTTTCTTT
>TRBV2|TRBJ2-7|.|.
CASTWRGYEQYF
TGTGCCAGCACCTGGAGGGGCTACGAGCAGTACTTC
>TRBV11-2|TRBJ1-6|.|.
CASSYRGDSPLHF
TGTGCCAGCAGCTATCGCGGGGATTCACCCCTCCACTTT
>TRBV6-6|TRBJ2-7|.|.
CAVSGGVYEQYF
TGTGCCGTTAGCGGAGGGGTTTACGAGCAGTACTTC
>TRBV5-1|TRBJ2-1|TRBD2|.
CASSSLAGGPANEQFF
TGCGCCAGCAGCTCCTTGGCGGGAGGGCCCGCCAATGAGCAGTTCTTC
>TRBV28|TRBJ2-1|.|.
CASGQGVYNEQFF
TGTGCCAGCGGGCAGGGTGTCTACAATGAGCAGTTCTTC
>TRBV7-9|TRBJ2-3|TRBD2|.
CASSRLGLAGGADTQYF
TGTGCCAGCAGCCGACTTGGACTAGCGGGAGGGGCAGATACGCAGTATTTT
>TRBV5-4|TRBJ2-7|TRBD2|.
CASTSGTSGMVPEQYF
TGTGCCAGCACCTCAGGGACTAGCGGGATGGTACCCGAGCAGTACTTC
>TRBV27|TRBJ2-7|TRBD1|.
CASSLSGTGPYEQYF
TGTGCCAGCAGTTTATCCGGGACAGGGCCCTACGAGCAGTACTTC
>TRBV7-9|TRBJ1-2|.|.
CSSSRNGYGYTF
TGTTCCAGCAGCCGCAACGGCTATGGCTACACCTTC
>TRBV5-8|TRBJ1-6|.|once
CASSSGITRKF
TGTGCCAGCAGCTCAGGGATTACGCGAAAATTT
>TRBV4-3|TRBJ2-7|TRBD2|.
CASSRLAGGTYEQYF
TGCGCCAGCAGCCGACTAGCGGGGGGGACCTACGAGCAGTACTTC
>TRBV4-3|TRBJ1-1|.|.
CASSQVTGGFTEAFF
TGCGCCAGCAGCCAAGTAACGGGGGGGTTCACTGAAGCTTTCTTT
>TRBV5-1|TRBJ2-1|.|.
CASTGGQSYNEQFF
TGCGCCAGCACCGGGGGACAGAGTTACAATGAGCAGTTCTTC
>TRBV27|TRBJ1-6|TRBD1|.
CASSLDRDSPLHF
TGTGCCAGCAGTCTCGACAGGGATTCACCCCTCCACTTT
>TRBV18|TRBJ2-3|.|.
CAAGAARGTDTQYF
TGTGCCGCGGGGGCAGCGCGAGGCACAGATACGCAGTATTTT
>TRBV6-6|TRBJ1-3|.|.
CASSPNSGNTIYF
TGTGCCAGCAGCCCCAACTCTGGAAACACCATATATTTT
>TRBV5-4|TRBJ2-1|.|.
CASSNRGGGTYNEQFF
TGTGCCAGCAGCAATCGTGGGGGAGGTACCTACAATGAGCAGTTCTTC
>TRBV28|TRBJ2-6|.|once
CASSLPGTYGANVLTF
TGTGCCAGCAGTTTACCTGGGACTTATGGGGCCAACGTCCTGACTTTC
>TRBV9|TRBJ2-2|TRBD2|.
CASTSGHSGELFF
TGTGCCAGCACTAGCGGGCATTCCGGGGAGCTGTTTTTT
>TRBV5-4|TRBJ2-5|.|.
CASSSWGEETQYF
TGTGCCAGCAGCTCCTGGGGGGAGGAGACCCAGTACTTC
>TRBV14|TRBJ1-1|TRBD1|.
CASSQVGQKQTEAFF
TGTGCCAGCAGCCAAGTGGGACAGAAACAGACTGAAGCTTTCTTT
>TRBV5-6|TRBJ1-1|.|.
CASSSDGGWLTEAFF
TGTGCCAGCAGCTCTGACGGGGGGTGGCTCACTGAAGCTTTCTTT
>TRBV2|TRBJ2-7|TRBD1|.
CASSWGQVLSYEQYF
TGTGCCAGCAGTTGGGGACAGGTGCTCTCCTACGAGCAGTACTTC
>TRBV5-1|TRBJ2-7|TRBD1|once
CASSAMDRVLGEQYF
TGCGCCAGCAGCGCCATGGACAGGGTTCTGGGCGAGCAGTACTTC
>TRBV28|TRBJ1-2|TRBD1|.
CASSRDRGPYGYTF
TGTGCCAGCAGTCGGGACAGGGGCCCCTATGGCTACACCTTC
>TRBV5-1|TRBJ2-3|TRBD2|once
CASSIEGLAGALATDTQYF
TGCGCCAGCAGCATTGAGGGACTAGCGGGAGCGTTGGCCACAGATACGCAGTATTTT
>TRBV9|TRBJ1-2|TRBD1|few
CASSPFAARRTGKYGYTF
TGTGCCAGCAGCCCGTTCGCCGCCCGCCGGACAGGGAAGTATGGCTACACCTTC
>TRBV11-2|TRBJ2-3|.|.
CASSATGTRTDTQYF
TGTGCCAGCAGCGCCACCGGGACTCGCACAGATACGCAGTATTTT
>TRBV5-5|TRBJ1-2|.|.
CASSLAPGVYGYTF
TGTGCCAGCAGCTTGGCCCCTGGAGTCTATGGCTACACCTTC
>TRBV5-6|TRBJ2-5|TRBD2|.
CASSLGPAGYQETQYF
TGTGCCAGCAGCTTGGGGCCAGCGGGGTACCAAGAGACCCAGTACTTC
>TRBV6-1|TRBJ1-6|.|.
CASSPATRGFSPLHF
TGTGCCAGCAGTCCTGCGACAAGGGGGTTTTCACCCCTCCACTTT
>TRBV7-2|TRBJ2-7|TRBD1|.
CASSLGWTGVYEQYF
TGTGCCAGCAGCTTAGGTTGGACAGGGGTGTACGAGCAGTACTTC
>TRBV5-1|TRBJ1-1|TRBD1|.
CASSRTGTEDEAFF
TGCGCCAGCAGCCGGACAGGGACGGAGGATGAAGCTTTCTTT
>TRBV5-1|TRBJ1-1|.|.
CASSLLGTMNTEAFF
TGCGCCAGCAGCCTCCTGGGGACAATGAACACTGAAGCTTTCTTT
>TRBV6-5|TRBJ1-6|TRBD1|.
CASSYHGQGSSPLHF
TGTGCCAGCAGTTACCACGGACAGGGGTCATCACCCCTCCACTTT
>TRBV28|TRBJ2-5|TRBD2|.
CASRRLAGGVETQYF
TGTGCCAGCAGAAGACTAGCGGGAGGTGTCGAGACCCAGTACTTC
>TRBV4-1|TRBJ2-2|.|.
CASSQARSAGELFF
TGCGCCAGCAGCCAAGCCCGGTCTGCCGGGGAGCTGTTTTTT